This is a list of T cell receptor beta chains from one sample in a study. MiXCR was run by TCRdb on the RT-PCR reads, yielding one entry per CDR3 protein. In the table there are about 700,000 distinct CDR3 sequences, approximately 15% of which are singletons. Sequenced input: memory CD4+ T cells from blood. Receptors originate from a female donor in good health, serving as a healthy control. CDR3s include the opening cysteine and the closing phenylalanine or tryptophan. A D gene is named only where the DNA matches it firmly. Where a row states a size, it is once, few, many or the class of an expanded clone; other rows omit it.

V gene	clone size	J gene	D gene	CDR3 protein	CDR3 DNA
TRBV4-3	many	TRBJ2-5	TRBD2	CASSRTGLDYQETQYF	TGCGCCAGCAGCCGAACGGGACTAGACTACCAAGAGACCCAGTACTTC
TRBV10-3	few	TRBJ2-6	-	CAISEGLDSGANVLTF	TGTGCCATCAGTGAGGGACTTGATTCTGGGGCCAACGTCCTGACTTTC
TRBV20-1	many	TRBJ2-3	TRBD2	CSASLGTSGADTQYF	TGCAGTGCTTCCCTCGGGACTAGCGGGGCAGATACGCAGTATTTT
TRBV20-1	-	TRBJ1-6	-	CSAREGRGVAYNSPLHF	TGCAGTGCTAGAGAGGGTAGGGGGGTGGCCTATAATTCACCCCTCCACTTT
TRBV6-1	few	TRBJ1-5	-	CASSPQLYGNQPQHF	TGTGCCAGCAGTCCACAGCTCTATGGCAATCAGCCCCAGCATTTT
TRBV7-9	-	TRBJ1-2	TRBD1	CASSPRDREAMGEGYTF	TGTGCCAGCAGCCCACGGGACAGGGAGGCTATGGGTGAGGGCTACACCTTC
TRBV5-1	few	TRBJ2-7	-	CASSLDGDTLTYEQYF	TGCGCCAGCAGCTTGGATGGGGATACGTTAACCTACGAGCAGTACTTC
TRBV20-1	few	TRBJ1-2	TRBD1	CSARAVGQGGFYGYTF	TGCAGTGCTAGAGCTGTCGGACAGGGGGGATTCTATGGCTACACCTTC
TRBV7-2	few	TRBJ2-7	-	CASSPTPGVYEQYF	TGTGCCAGCAGCCCCACCCCAGGGGTCTACGAGCAGTACTTC
TRBV6-5	-	TRBJ1-1	-	CASSASGGATFF	TGTGCCAGCAGTGCTTCGGGGGGCGCGACTTTCTTT
TRBV27	few	TRBJ2-1	TRBD2	CASSSGLAVVEQFF	TGTGCCAGCAGTTCGGGACTAGCGGTTGTTGAGCAGTTCTTC
TRBV5-1	few	TRBJ1-3	-	CASSLIGDSGNTIYF	TGCGCCAGCAGCTTGATTGGGGACTCTGGAAACACCATATATTTT
TRBV7-2	-	TRBJ2-1	TRBD2	CASSPNAAGSYNEQFF	TGTGCCAGCAGCCCCAATGCAGCGGGGAGCTACAATGAGCAGTTCTTC
TRBV6-1	-	TRBJ2-1	-	CASSDFGVAVNEQFF	TGTGCCAGCAGTGATTTCGGGGTAGCGGTCAATGAGCAGTTCTTC
TRBV20-1	many	TRBJ2-7	TRBD1	CSAPRQGGYEQYF	TGCAGTGCTCCAAGACAGGGGGGCTACGAGCAGTACTTC